This T cell receptor (beta chain) was captured in a study of regulatory dendritic cells for organ transplantation. Sequenced by immunoSEQ multiplex PCR; TCRdb stores in-frame clones only, minus some. This table holds around 19,000 clones, roughly 69% found once. After removal of 1 base from V and 2 bases from J, the junction contained 3 bases not matched to a gene. Germline loops: CDR1 KGHSH, CDR2 LQKENI. The CDR3 loop spans 15 amino acids. General study points: Naive CD4+ and CD8+ repertoires were highly diverse; memory CD8+ was most oligoclonal. Regulatory dendritic cells appeared to expand memory CD8+ clones less than mature ones.

CD4+ or CD8+ T cells were sorted as naive CD45RA+ or memory CD45RO+. On this clone itself: Its antigen is still unknown.

The receptor comes from a human donor in good health. Material: memory CD4+ T cells from blood. Subset denoted: CD45RO+ memory T cells. V is TRBV18 and J is TRBJ2-5; TRBD2 agrees at 8 bases. CDR3 nucleotides: TGTGCCAGCTCACCACTCCGGGGGGGACAAGAGACCCAGTACTTC. Its translation: CASSPLRGGQETQYF.